This TCR beta chain was sequenced for a study of CDR3 diversity in severe acne. The CDR3 consists of 16 residues. The germline CDR1 and CDR2 sequences are DFQATT and SNEGSKA (reference sequence). TCRdb reprocessed the PCR reads via MiXCR and lists one record per CDR3 protein. The data hold approximately 79,000 distinct CDR3 sequences, with 45% to 50% observed a single time. The clonotype was recovered from a male donor in good health, serving as a control. Input material: blood. The chain links TRBV20-1 to TRBJ2-5; 14 bases map to TRBD2. The J call is in doubt because the DNA end fits TRBJ2-1 better. The DNA of the CDR3 is TGCAGTGCCTCCCACTCCGGGACTAGCGGGAGTGGTGGGCAGTTCTTC. Protein product: CSASHSGTSGSGGQFF.